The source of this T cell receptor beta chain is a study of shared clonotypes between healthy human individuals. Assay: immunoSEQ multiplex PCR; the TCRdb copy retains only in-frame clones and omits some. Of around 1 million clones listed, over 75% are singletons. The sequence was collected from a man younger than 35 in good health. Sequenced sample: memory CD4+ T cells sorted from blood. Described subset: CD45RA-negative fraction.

The CDR3 nucleotides are TGTGCCAGCAGCGCTCGGACAGGGGGCGTTATAGGTGGCTACACCTTC. As protein: CASSARTGGVIGGYTF. The rearrangement uses TRBV9 and TRBJ1-2, with 11 bases aligning to TRBD1. The CDR3 runs to 16 residues. The V and J ends lost 3 bases and 7 bases, in that order; junction bases with no gene match: 11. Germline loops: CDR1 SGDLS, CDR2 YYNGEE.